One sample yielded the 4 T cell receptor beta chains listed below, sequenced in a study of regulatory and conventional T cells in RAG deficiency. The repertoire was sequenced with immunoSEQ multiplex PCR; TCRdb's copy has only in-frame clones and lacks some. The repertoire holds roughly 20,000 clones, approximately 90% seen once, with approximately 1.5% in the top ten. The sorted regulatory T cells were CD4+, CD25-high and CD127-low, with genomic DNA sequenced. These same data were also listed under a study on regulatory T cells. From that second work: Amplification used 52 TRBV primers and 13 TRBJ primers.

Sequencing was done on a sample of Tregs sorted from blood. Receptor source: a human donor in good health.

This chain joins TRBV11-2 and TRBJ2-1; 9 bases fit TRBD2. This CDR3 comprises 14 residues. Germline V gives CDR1 SGHAT, CDR2 FQNNGV. Losses at the gene ends were 0 bases for V and 11 bases for J; bases not matched to a gene: 5. CDR3 protein: CASSLDPLAGKQFF. Here the CDR3 DNA reads TGTGCCAGCAGCTTAGATCCGCTAGCGGGGAAGCAGTTCTTC.

The chain uses TRBV5-5 and TRBJ2-7; 9 positions match TRBD1. There are 14 residues in the CDR3. Losses at the gene ends were 2 bases for V and 2 bases for J; bases not matched to a gene: 2. In germline, CDR1 is SGHKS, CDR2 YYEKEE (reference sequence). The DNA for the CDR3 is TGTGCCAGCAGCTTTACAGGGGGCACCTACGAGCAGTACTTC. This translates into CASSFTGGTYEQYF.

The J gene is TRBJ1-6, the V gene TRBV6-1; D ambiguous. Germline-derived CDR1 and CDR2 are MNHNS and SASEGT. This CDR3 is 14 amino acids long. Trimming left V 7 bases short and J 6 bases short, with 13 bases between. CDR3 protein: CASTHDIANSPLHF. The CDR3 DNA follows: TGTGCCAGCACCCACGACATTGCTAATTCACCCCTCCACTTT.

This chain connects TRBV19 to TRBJ1-4; TRBD1 might be the D (6 bases). Trimming stripped 6 bases from V and 2 bases from J, with 19 bases between. The length of the CDR3 is 17 residues. Germline CDR1 is LNHDA and CDR2 is SQIVND (reference sequence). CDR3 coding DNA: TGTGCCAGTAGCGCAACAGGGTTCAGGGCGACTAATGAAAAACTGTTTTTT. It codes for CASSATGFRATNEKLFF.